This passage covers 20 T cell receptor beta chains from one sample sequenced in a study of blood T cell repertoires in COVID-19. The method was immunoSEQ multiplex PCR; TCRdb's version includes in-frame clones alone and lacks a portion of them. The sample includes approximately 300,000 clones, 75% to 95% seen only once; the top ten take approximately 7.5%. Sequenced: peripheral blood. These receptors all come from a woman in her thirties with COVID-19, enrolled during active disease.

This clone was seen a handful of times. The CDR3 DNA follows: TGTGCCAGCAGCGTAGTTCCAGAAGGGGGCTATGGCTACACCTTC. This translates into CASSVVPEGGYGYTF. The chain is built from TRBV9 and TRBJ1-2; a possible D gene is TRBD1 (6 bases). This CDR3 has 15 amino acids. Trimming removed 0 bases from V and 4 bases from J, with 13 bases in between. Germline CDR1 is SGDLS and CDR2 is YYNGEE.

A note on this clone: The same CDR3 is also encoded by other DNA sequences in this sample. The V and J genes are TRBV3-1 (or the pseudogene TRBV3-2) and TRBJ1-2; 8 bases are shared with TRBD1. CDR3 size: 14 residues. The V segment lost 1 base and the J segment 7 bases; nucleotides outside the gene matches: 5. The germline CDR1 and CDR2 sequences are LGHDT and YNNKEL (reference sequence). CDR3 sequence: CASSQVQGGGGYTF. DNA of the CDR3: TGTGCCAGCAGCCAAGTACAGGGGGGAGGTGGCTACACCTTC.

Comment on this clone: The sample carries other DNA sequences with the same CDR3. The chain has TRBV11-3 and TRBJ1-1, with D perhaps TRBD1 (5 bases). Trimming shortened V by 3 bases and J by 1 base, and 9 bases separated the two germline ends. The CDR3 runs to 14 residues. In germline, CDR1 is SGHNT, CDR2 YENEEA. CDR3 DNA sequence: TGTGCCAGCAGCTTGGGGCCGGGGAACACTGAAGCTTTCTTT. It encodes CASSLGPGNTEAFF.

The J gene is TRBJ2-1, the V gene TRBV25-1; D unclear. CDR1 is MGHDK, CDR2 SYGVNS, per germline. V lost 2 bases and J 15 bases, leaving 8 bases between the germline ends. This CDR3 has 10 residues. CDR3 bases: TGTGCCAGCAGTGAAGTTGCTACGTTCTTC. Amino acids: CASSEVATFF.

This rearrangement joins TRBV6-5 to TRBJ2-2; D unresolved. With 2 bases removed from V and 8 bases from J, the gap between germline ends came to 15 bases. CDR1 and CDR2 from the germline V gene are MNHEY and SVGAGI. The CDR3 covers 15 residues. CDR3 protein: CASSYPGHPSGELFF. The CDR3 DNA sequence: TGTGCCAGCAGTTACCCTGGGCACCCGAGTGGGGAGCTGTTTTTT.

In DNA form, the CDR3 reads TGTGCCAGCAGCCCCTACTCCAGGGCGAATACGCAGTATTTT. It yields the protein CASSPYSRANTQYF. V gene TRBV9 combines with J gene TRBJ2-3, with D possibly TRBD1 on 5 matching bases. CDR3 size: 14 residues. Germline CDR1 is SGDLS and CDR2 is YYNGEE. V gave up 4 bases and J gave up 7 bases, with 16 bases separating them.

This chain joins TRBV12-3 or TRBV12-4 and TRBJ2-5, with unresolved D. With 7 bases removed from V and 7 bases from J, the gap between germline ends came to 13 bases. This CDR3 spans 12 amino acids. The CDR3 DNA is TGTGCCAGCAACTTCTTTTCCGGGACCCAGTACTTC. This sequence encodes CASNFFSGTQYF.

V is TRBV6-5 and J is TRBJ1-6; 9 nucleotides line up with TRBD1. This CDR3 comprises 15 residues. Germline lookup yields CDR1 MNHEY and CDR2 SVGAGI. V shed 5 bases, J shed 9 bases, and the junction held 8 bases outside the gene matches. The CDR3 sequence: CASSLRTGVGSPLHF. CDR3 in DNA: TGTGCCAGCAGTCTAAGGACAGGGGTTGGTTCACCCCTCCACTTT.

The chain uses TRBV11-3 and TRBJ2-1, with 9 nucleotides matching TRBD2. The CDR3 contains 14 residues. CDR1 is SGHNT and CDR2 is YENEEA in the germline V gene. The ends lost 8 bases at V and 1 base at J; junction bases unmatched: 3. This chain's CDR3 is CASSLAGSYNEQFF. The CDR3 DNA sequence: TGTGCCAGCTCTCTAGCGGGGTCCTACAATGAGCAGTTCTTC.

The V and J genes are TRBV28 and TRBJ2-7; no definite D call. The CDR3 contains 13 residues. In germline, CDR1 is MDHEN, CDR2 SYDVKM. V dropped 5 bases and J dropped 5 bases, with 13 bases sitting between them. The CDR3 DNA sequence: TGTGCCAGCAGTCTCGACATGGGCCACGAGCAGTACTTC. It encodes CASSLDMGHEQYF.

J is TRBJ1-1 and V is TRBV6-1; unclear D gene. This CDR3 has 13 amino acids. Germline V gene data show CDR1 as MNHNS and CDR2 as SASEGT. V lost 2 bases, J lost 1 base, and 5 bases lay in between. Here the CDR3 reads CASSEPQNTEAFF. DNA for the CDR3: TGTGCCAGCAGTGAACCCCAGAACACTGAAGCTTTCTTT.

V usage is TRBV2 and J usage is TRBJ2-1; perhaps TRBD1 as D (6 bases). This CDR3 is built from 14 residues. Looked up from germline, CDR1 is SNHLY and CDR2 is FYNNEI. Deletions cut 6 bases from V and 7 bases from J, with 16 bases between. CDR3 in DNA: TGTGCCAGCAGCCTAGAAGGGCAGGGGAATGAGCAGTTCTTC. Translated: CASSLEGQGNEQFF.

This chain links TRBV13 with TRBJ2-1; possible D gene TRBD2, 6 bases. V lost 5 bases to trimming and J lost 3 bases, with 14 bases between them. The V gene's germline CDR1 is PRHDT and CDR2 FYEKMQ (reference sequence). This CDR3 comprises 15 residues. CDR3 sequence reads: CASSPGRGGYNEQFF. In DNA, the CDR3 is TGTGCCAGCAGCCCCGGCCGGGGAGGCTACAATGAGCAGTTCTTC.

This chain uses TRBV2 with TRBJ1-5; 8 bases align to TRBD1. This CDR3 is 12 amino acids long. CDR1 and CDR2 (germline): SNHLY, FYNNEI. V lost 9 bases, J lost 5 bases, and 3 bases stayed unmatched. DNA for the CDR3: TGTGCCAGTAGGACAGGGTATCAGCCCCAGCATTTT. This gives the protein CASRTGYQPQHF.

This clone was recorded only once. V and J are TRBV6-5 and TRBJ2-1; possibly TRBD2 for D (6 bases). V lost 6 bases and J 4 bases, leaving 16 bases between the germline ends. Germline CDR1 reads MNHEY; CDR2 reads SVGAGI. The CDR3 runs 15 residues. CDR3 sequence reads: CASRLASGLYNEQFF. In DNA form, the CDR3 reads TGTGCCAGCAGGTTAGCTAGTGGACTATACAATGAGCAGTTCTTC.

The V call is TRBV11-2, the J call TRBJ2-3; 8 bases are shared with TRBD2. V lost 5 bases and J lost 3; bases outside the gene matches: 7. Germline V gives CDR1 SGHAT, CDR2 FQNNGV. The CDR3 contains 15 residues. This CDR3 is CASSPTGGPTDTQYF. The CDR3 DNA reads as TGTGCCAGCAGCCCGACGGGAGGGCCTACAGATACGCAGTATTTT.

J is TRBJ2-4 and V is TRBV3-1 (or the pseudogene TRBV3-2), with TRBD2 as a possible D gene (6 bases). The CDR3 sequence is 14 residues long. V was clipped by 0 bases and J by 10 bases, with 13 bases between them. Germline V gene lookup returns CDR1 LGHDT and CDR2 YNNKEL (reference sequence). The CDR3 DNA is TGTGCCAGCAGCCAAGAGTTAGCGGTGAAGATTCAGTACTTC. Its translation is CASSQELAVKIQYF.

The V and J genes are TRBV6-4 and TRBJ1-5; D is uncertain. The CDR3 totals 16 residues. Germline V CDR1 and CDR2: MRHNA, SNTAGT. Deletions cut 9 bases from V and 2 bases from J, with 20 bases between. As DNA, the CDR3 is TGTGCCAGTGCCTTGGACTCCCTGCGGCGCAATCAGCCCCAGCATTTT. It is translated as CASALDSLRRNQPQHF.

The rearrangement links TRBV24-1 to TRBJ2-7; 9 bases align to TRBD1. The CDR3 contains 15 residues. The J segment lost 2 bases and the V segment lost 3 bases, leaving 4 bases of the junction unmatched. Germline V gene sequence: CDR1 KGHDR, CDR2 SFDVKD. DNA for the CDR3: TGTGCCACCAGTGATCCCGGGACAGGGACCTACGAGCAGTACTTC. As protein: CATSDPGTGTYEQYF.

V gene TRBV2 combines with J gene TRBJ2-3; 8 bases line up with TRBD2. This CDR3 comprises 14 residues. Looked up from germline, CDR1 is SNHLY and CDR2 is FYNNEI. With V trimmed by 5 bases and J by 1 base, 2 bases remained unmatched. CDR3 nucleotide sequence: TGTGCCAGCAGTCTAGCGGGCCGCACAGATACGCAGTATTTT. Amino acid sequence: CASSLAGRTDTQYF.